This T cell receptor (beta chain) was sequenced during a study of blood T cell repertoires in COVID-19. Study summary: The United States, Italy and Spain provided the acute and convalescent COVID-19 samples. The analysed material was cDNA or gDNA that came from T cells, B-cell-depleted T cells, or PBMCs.

The method was immunoSEQ multiplex PCR; TCRdb's version includes in-frame clones alone and lacks a portion of them. The table includes around 100,000 clones, over 65% detected once. CDR3 size: 14 residues. The junction had 10 bases not matched to a gene; V was cut back by 6 bases and J by 8 bases. The germline V gene has CDR1 MNHEY and CDR2 SVGAGI. The genes are TRBV6-5 and TRBJ2-1; TRBD2 aligns across 7 bases. The sequenced sample was peripheral blood. The clonotype originates from a human donor in a cohort sampled during active COVID-19. The chain's CDR3 is CASSFGGVGHEQFF. CDR3 in DNA: TGTGCCAGCAGCTTTGGGGGGGTTGGTCATGAGCAGTTCTTC.